These 25 T cell receptor beta chains were sequenced from one sample in a study of radiation and T cells in renal cell carcinoma. Measured with immunoSEQ multiplex PCR; TCRdb has only the in-frame clones, and not every one. This table holds about 88,000 clones, about 88% found once. Specified time point: baseline pretreatment blood. Treatment given: 15 Gy SBRT to primary tumor, nephrectomy 4 weeks later. The sample in question was blood, obtained from a patient whose treatment included radiotherapy and nephrectomy. Source of these receptors: a man between 45 and 60 years old with renal cell carcinoma.

The chain combines TRBV6-5 with TRBJ1-3; 8 nucleotides match TRBD1. CDR1 is MNHEY, CDR2 SVGAGI, per germline. J was trimmed by 4 bases and V by 6 bases; bases with no gene match: 5. CDR3 size: 14 residues. CDR3 protein: CASSRQGTGNTIYF. The DNA of the CDR3 is TGTGCCAGCAGCAGACAGGGGACGGGAAACACCATATATTTT.

The chain recombines TRBV7-9 with TRBJ1-6, with D unresolved. This CDR3 is 12 amino acids long. Trimming left V 2 bases short and J 5 bases short, with 1 base between. Germline assignment: CDR1 SEHNR and CDR2 FQNEAQ (reference sequence). The CDR3 sequence: CASSLHNSPLHF. For the CDR3, the DNA is TGTGCCAGCAGCTTACATAATTCACCCCTCCACTTT.

V gene TRBV2 combines with J gene TRBJ1-3; D ambiguous. Per germline, CDR1 SNHLY and CDR2 FYNNEI. Trimming shortened V by 8 bases and J by 4 bases, and 6 bases separated the two germline ends. The CDR3 loop spans 11 amino acids. CDR3 coding DNA: TGTGCCAGCCAGGCCGGAAACACCATATATTTT. Encoded protein: CASQAGNTIYF.

This clone has a handful of counts. The chain carries TRBV29-1 and TRBJ1-1, with 10 bases fitting TRBD1. The trim removed 4 bases at V and 4 bases at J, leaving 12 bases unmatched. This CDR3 is built from 16 residues. Looked up from germline, CDR1 is SQVTM and CDR2 is ANQGSEA. CDR3 sequence reads: CSVGGTGVALVTEAFF. The CDR3 DNA is TGCAGCGTTGGCGGGACAGGGGTAGCCTTGGTCACTGAAGCTTTCTTT. Full variable domain (missing parts from reference TRBV29-1 and TRBJ1-1): SAVISQKPSRDICQRGTSLTIQCQVDSQVTMMFWYRQQPGQSLTLIATANQGSEATYESGFVIDKFPISRPNLTFSTLTVSNMSPEDSSIYLCSVGGTGVALVTEAFFGQGTRLTVV.

The chain links TRBV5-1 to TRBJ2-5, with no clear D. The CDR3 length is 16 residues. Per germline, CDR1 SGHRS and CDR2 YFSETQ. Between the trimmed V and J ends, which lost 0 bases and 5 bases, there was a span of 17 bases. The CDR3 loop is CASSLGLGSARETQYF. CDR3 DNA sequence: TGCGCCAGCAGCTTGGGTCTCGGTTCCGCCCGGGAGACCCAGTACTTC.

As to this clone: Germline is not matched at one junction end, which may reflect a read error. The chain couples TRBV7-7 to TRBJ2-1, with D tentatively TRBD1 or TRBD2 (5 bases each). The CDR3 runs to 13 residues. CDR1 and CDR2 from the germline V gene are SSHAT and FNYEAQ (reference sequence). The CDR3 is CASSSIEGSEQFF. Written as DNA, the CDR3 is TGTGCTAGCAGCAGCATAGAGGGGAGTGAGCAGTTCTTC.

A single count supports this clone. The J gene is TRBJ2-4, the V gene TRBV5-1, with D perhaps matching TRBD2 (6 bases). This CDR3 comprises 17 residues. Trimming stripped 0 bases from V and 6 bases from J, with 19 bases between. Looked up from germline, CDR1 is SGHRS and CDR2 is YFSETQ. The CDR3 here is CASSLEFGVTSRNIQYF. The CDR3 DNA reads TGCGCCAGCAGCTTGGAGTTCGGAGTGACTAGTCGAAACATTCAGTACTTC.

The chain joins TRBV5-1 to TRBJ2-1, with 8 nucleotides matching TRBD2. The CDR3 covers 16 residues. Germline V gives CDR1 SGHRS, CDR2 YFSETQ. The V and J ends lost 3 bases and 9 bases, in that order; junction bases with no gene match: 14. In nucleotides, the CDR3 is TGCGCCAGCAGCTACCTACCGGGACTAGGATTGGGTGAGCAGTTCTTC. It yields the protein CASSYLPGLGLGEQFF.

The rearrangement uses TRBV7-9 and TRBJ1-5; D is ambiguous. Trimming took 5 bases from V and 14 from J, leaving 16 bases between them. The CDR3 covers 12 residues. Germline CDR1 is SEHNR and CDR2 is FQNEAQ (reference sequence). CDR3 DNA sequence: TGTGCCAGCAGCATTAGGACGGAGCCGAAGCATTTT. It specifies CASSIRTEPKHF.

The rearrangement links TRBV6-1 to TRBJ1-2; a weak D match, TRBD1 (5 bases). The germline V gene has CDR1 MNHNS and CDR2 SASEGT. The CDR3 has 13 residues. V was pared by 11 bases and J by 4 bases, with 17 bases between. The CDR3 is CALLTGVSYGYTF. The DNA of the CDR3 is TGTGCCCTCCTAACGGGGGTGAGCTATGGCTACACCTTC.

The chain links TRBV5-1 to TRBJ2-3; 7 bases agree with TRBD2. CDR1 SGHRS and CDR2 YFSETQ come from the germline V gene. Trimming took 1 base from V and 1 from J; bases not matched to a gene: 3. There are 15 residues in the CDR3. CDR3 DNA: TGCGCCAGCAGCTTGAGGCTAGCGGGCACAGATACGCAGTATTTT. It yields the protein CASSLRLAGTDTQYF. The full variable domain, with the rest looked up from reference TRBV5-1 and TRBJ2-3, is KAGVTQTPRYLIKTRGQQVTLSCSPISGHRSVSWYQQTPGQGLQFLFEYFSETQRNKGNFPGRFSGRQFSNSRSEMNVSTLELGDSALYLCASSLRLAGTDTQYFGPGTRLTVL.

The chain uses TRBV5-5 and TRBJ2-7, with D possibly called TRBD1 or TRBD2 (5 bases each). CDR1 SGHKS and CDR2 YYEKEE come from the germline V gene (reference sequence). The CDR3 is 15 residues long. V was trimmed by 7 bases and J by 2 bases, leaving 19 bases between them. CDR3 protein: CASLEGEGPTYEQYF. The CDR3 DNA reads as TGTGCCAGCTTAGAGGGTGAGGGGCCCACCTACGAGCAGTACTTC.

This clone was seen just once. The chain is built from TRBV30 and TRBJ1-2; no definite D call. The CDR3 is 12 amino acids. The ends were cut back, 4 bases at V and 4 bases at J, with 10 bases in the middle. The V gene's germline CDR1 is GTSNPN and CDR2 SVGIG (reference sequence). The CDR3 DNA follows: TGTGCCTGGAAGACAAACGTCTATGGCTACACCTTC. It translates to CAWKTNVYGYTF. Full variable domain (remainder filled in from reference TRBV30 and TRBJ1-2): SQTIHQWPATLVQPVGSPLSLECTVEGTSNPNLYWYRQAAGRGLQLLFYSVGIGQISSEVPQNLSASRPQDRQFILSSKKLLLSDSGFYLCAWKTNVYGYTFGSGTRLTVV.

Only a few counts were recorded for this clone. The chain combines TRBV20-1 with TRBJ1-1, with 7 bases that match TRBD1. J was trimmed by 9 bases and V by 3 bases; bases with no gene match: 4. This CDR3 has 11 amino acids. Germline CDR1 is DFQATT and CDR2 is SNEGSKA (reference sequence). The CDR3 nucleotides read TGCAGTGCTAGGGGACAGCCCAAAGCTTTCTTT. The encoded protein is CSARGQPKAFF.

The rearrangement links TRBV5-4 to TRBJ1-1; no reliable D call. The length of the CDR3 is 13 residues. V was shortened by 2 bases and J by 4 bases, with 9 bases between the two germline ends. Germline CDR1 is SGHNT and CDR2 is YYREEE (reference sequence). The DNA of the CDR3 is TGTGCCAGCAGCTTAGACTGGACCACTGAAGCTTTCTTT. It codes for CASSLDWTTEAFF. Full variable domain (outside the CDR3, taken from reference TRBV5-4 and TRBJ1-1): ETGVTQSPTHLIKTRGQQVTLRCSSQSGHNTVSWYQQALGQGPQFIFQYYREEENGRGNFPPRFSGLQFPNYSSELNVNALELDDSALYLCASSLDWTTEAFFGQGTRLTVV.

This rearrangement joins TRBV10-3 to TRBJ1-6; D call uncertain. The CDR3 covers 19 residues. The V end lost 10 bases, the J end lost 6 bases, and 31 bases lay between the germline ends. Germline loops: CDR1 ENHRY, CDR2 SYGVKD. The CDR3: CATTSGRGSPTTPNSPLHF. Written as DNA, the CDR3 is TGTGCCACTACTAGCGGGCGAGGATCTCCCACGACCCCTAATTCACCCCTCCACTTT.

The count of this clone is one. The V and J genes are TRBV2 and TRBJ1-6; D may be TRBD1 (6 bases). V shed 6 bases and J shed 4 bases, with 16 bases lying between them. Germline V gives CDR1 SNHLY, CDR2 FYNNEI. This CDR3 is 16 amino acids long. CDR3 amino acids: CASREQGRSYNSPLHF. In DNA form, the CDR3 reads TGTGCCAGCAGGGAACAGGGAAGGTCGTATAATTCACCCCTCCACTTT.

The chain employs TRBV2 and TRBJ2-5; no clear D gene. Per the germline V gene, CDR1 is SNHLY and CDR2 is FYNNEI. This CDR3 has 15 residues. The germline V and J ends were trimmed by 3 bases and 1 base, with 12 bases remaining between them. CDR3 in DNA: TGTGCCAGCAGTGATAAGACTCGTCTCCAAGAGACCCAGTACTTC. It encodes CASSDKTRLQETQYF.

The V and J genes are TRBV30 and TRBJ2-5; 9 bases are a match to TRBD2. The V segment lost 1 base and the J segment 1 base; nucleotides outside the gene matches: 10. The CDR3 runs to 17 residues. CDR1 is GTSNPN, CDR2 SVGIG, per germline (reference sequence). DNA of the CDR3: TGTGCCTGGAGTGATCTCCAGCGGGGGGCTCCCCAAGAGACCCAGTACTTC. Translated, it gives CAWSDLQRGAPQETQYF. The full variable domain, its missing parts supplied by reference TRBV30 and TRBJ2-5, is SQTIHQWPATLVQPVGSPLSLECTVEGTSNPNLYWYRQAAGRGLQLLFYSVGIGQISSEVPQNLSASRPQDRQFILSSKKLLLSDSGFYLCAWSDLQRGAPQETQYFGPGTRLLVL.

The V gene is TRBV16, the J gene TRBJ1-6; D perhaps matches TRBD1 (6 bases). The CDR3 is 14 amino acids. The germline V gene encodes CDR1 KGHSY and CDR2 FQNENV. Between the trimmed V and J ends, which lost 8 bases and 9 bases, there was a span of 17 bases. Written as DNA, the CDR3 is TGTGCCAGCGCGACAGGCGGCGTGGGTTCACCCCTCCACTTT. Its protein is CASATGGVGSPLHF. Full variable domain (remainder filled in from reference TRBV16 and TRBJ1-6): GEEVAQTPKHLVRGEGQKAKLYCAPIKGHSYVFWYQQVLKNEFKFLISFQNENVFDETGMPKERFSAKCLPNSPCSLEIQATKLEDSAVYFCASATGGVGSPLHFGNGTRLTVT.

This sequence joins TRBV4-3 and TRBJ1-4, with 9 nucleotides matching TRBD1. The CDR3 is 16 residues long. Germline V gene lookup returns CDR1 LGHNA and CDR2 YSLEER. The V segment lost 4 bases and the J segment 1 base; nucleotides outside the gene matches: 4. This chain's CDR3 is CASSPDRGRTNEKLFF. The CDR3 DNA is TGCGCCAGCAGCCCGGACAGGGGAAGAACTAATGAAAAACTGTTTTTT.

This rearrangement joins TRBV27 to TRBJ2-1; 8 bases are a match to TRBD1. The germline V gene has CDR1 MNHEY and CDR2 SMNVEV (reference sequence). The junction had 13 bases not matched to a gene; V was cut back by 4 bases and J by 2 bases. The length of the CDR3 is 18 residues. The CDR3 loop reads CASSSWTGPISAYNEQFF. CDR3 nucleotides: TGTGCCAGCAGTTCCTGGACAGGGCCTATTTCAGCCTACAATGAGCAGTTCTTC.

J is TRBJ1-1 and V is TRBV6-1; D is possibly TRBD1 (5 bases). Germline CDR1 is MNHNS and CDR2 is SASEGT. The CDR3 loop spans 15 amino acids. Trimming stripped 3 bases from V and 6 bases from J, with 17 bases between. The CDR3 DNA is TGTGCCAGCAGTGATGACTCCGGGACGGGTGCTGAAGCTTTCTTT. It specifies CASSDDSGTGAEAFF.

This chain links TRBV7-8 with TRBJ2-6; D unclear. CDR3 length equals 17 residues. Trimming cost V 5 bases and J 2 bases, with 16 bases left between them. CDR1 is SGHVS, CDR2 FQNEAQ, per germline. CDR3 sequence reads: CASSRSVAYPGANVLTF. The DNA of the CDR3 is TGTGCCAGCAGCCGCTCGGTGGCGTACCCTGGGGCCAACGTCCTGACTTTC. Looking up the rest from reference TRBV7-8 and TRBJ2-6 gives the full variable domain: GAGVSQSPRYKVAKRGQDVALRCDPISGHVSLFWYQQALGQGPEFLTYFQNEAQLDKSGLPSDRFFAERPEGSVSTLKIQRTQQEDSAVYLCASSRSVAYPGANVLTFGAGSRLTVL.

J is TRBJ2-3 and V is TRBV10-3, with a tentative D call TRBD1 (5 bases). Germline lookup yields CDR1 ENHRY and CDR2 SYGVKD. The CDR3 totals 14 residues. The V gene lost 7 bases and the J gene lost 5 bases, with 16 bases spanning the gap. CDR3 in amino acids: CAIKPTATEDTQYF. CDR3 nucleotide sequence: TGTGCCATCAAACCGACAGCAACAGAAGATACGCAGTATTTT.